The next 22 T cell receptor beta chains were all read from a single sample in a study of human T cells and chemical hapten exposure. One entry per CDR3 protein results from TCRdb running MiXCR on the RACE reads. The sample comprises approximately 34,000 distinct CDR3 sequences, 5.5% of which are singletons, and 10% to 15% rests with the top ten. This sample's time point: healthy volunteer bleed at 6 weeks. Before extraction, the whole blood was not fractionated, and total RNA was taken from it. Source material: whole blood. Receptor source: a human donor in good health. Some clones in this sample may be carry-over from other donors' samples.

This clonotype was observed at least ten times. This chain joins TRBV7-2 and TRBJ2-3, with 9 bases matching TRBD2. V was pared by 6 bases and J by 1 base, with 5 bases of the junction left unmatched. From germline, CDR1 is SGHTA and CDR2 FQGNSA. This CDR3 is built from 15 residues. The CDR3, as DNA: TGTGCCAGCAGGTTACAGCGGGGGGGCACAGATACGCAGTATTTT. Its translation: CASRLQRGGTDTQYF.

Many counts were recorded for this clonotype. CDR3 nucleotide sequence: TGCGCCAGCAGCGAAGGACAGCTAAATCAGCCCCAGCATTTT. Translating it yields CASSEGQLNQPQHF. The chain joins TRBV5-1 to TRBJ1-5; perhaps TRBD1 as D (6 bases). Germline assignment: CDR1 SGHRS and CDR2 YFSETQ. Trimming removed 4 bases at V and 4 bases at J, with 12 bases between. CDR3 size: 14 residues. Filled out from reference TRBV5-1 and TRBJ1-5, the complete variable domain reads KAGVTQTPRYLIKTRGQQVTLSCSPISGHRSVSWYQQTPGQGLQFLFEYFSETQRNKGNFPGRFSGRQFSNSRSEMNVSTLELGDSALYLCASSEGQLNQPQHFGDGTRLSIL.

The sample holds a few counts of this clonotype. The chain uses TRBV29-1 and TRBJ1-1; D perhaps matches TRBD1 (6 bases). The CDR3 has 14 amino acids. Germline V lookup: CDR1 SQVTM, CDR2 ANQGSEA. V was cut by 6 bases and J by 3 bases, with 17 bases left in between. CDR3: CSVKKQGRDTEAFF. CDR3 nucleotides: TGCAGCGTAAAAAAACAGGGCAGGGACACTGAAGCTTTCTTT.

This clonotype has a count of ten or more. The rearrangement links TRBV28 to TRBJ1-2, with TRBD1 matching over 8 bases. The CDR3 is 14 amino acids. Germline CDR1 and CDR2: MDHEN and SYDVKM. J lost 8 bases, V lost 6 bases, and 11 bases had no gene match. This CDR3 is CASSNPGTGDGYTF. The CDR3 DNA is TGTGCCAGCAGCAATCCCGGGACAGGTGACGGCTACACCTTC.

This clonotype was counted at least ten times. This chain links TRBV29-1 with TRBJ2-3, with 8 bases lining up with TRBD1. The CDR3 extends over 13 amino acids. The V gene's germline CDR1 is SQVTM and CDR2 ANQGSEA. Germline trimming cut 3 bases from V and 1 base from J; bases unmatched to any gene: 0. The CDR3 loop reads CSVETGGTDTQYF. CDR3 DNA: TGCAGCGTTGAGACAGGGGGCACAGATACGCAGTATTTT.

The genes are TRBV7-9 and TRBJ1-4; TRBD1 might be the D (5 bases). Trimming removed 4 bases at V and 7 bases at J, with 19 bases between. There are 16 residues in the CDR3. The germline gives CDR1 SEHNR, CDR2 FQNEAQ (reference sequence). CDR3 bases: TGTGCCAGCAGCTCACAATTGGGGCCGCGGCTTGAAAAACTGTTTTTT. Translated, it gives CASSSQLGPRLEKLFF.

This clonotype was seen a handful of times. The chain has TRBV7-8 and TRBJ1-5; 8 nucleotides agree with TRBD1. Germline values: CDR1 SGHVS, CDR2 FQNEAQ. CDR3 length: 14 residues. Unmatched junction bases numbered 6, after V lost 4 bases and J lost 7 bases. The CDR3 DNA follows: TGTGCCAGCAGCTCACAGGGGGGAGGCCAGCCCCAGCATTTT. It codes for CASSSQGGGQPQHF. Variable domain in full (rest from reference TRBV7-8 and TRBJ1-5): GAGVSQSPRYKVAKRGQDVALRCDPISGHVSLFWYQQALGQGPEFLTYFQNEAQLDKSGLPSDRFFAERPEGSVSTLKIQRTQQEDSAVYLCASSSQGGGQPQHFGDGTRLSIL.

This clonotype was detected a few times. The chain uses TRBV7-2 and TRBJ1-1, with a weak D call TRBD1 (6 bases). CDR3 size: 17 residues. Germline-derived CDR1 and CDR2 are SGHTA and FQGNSA. V lost 8 bases and J lost 0, with 22 bases in between. The CDR3 reads CASPREGGAEMNTEAFF. As DNA, the CDR3 is TGTGCCAGCCCCCGGGAGGGGGGGGCGGAGATGAACACTGAAGCTTTCTTT. Full variable domain (remainder filled in from reference TRBV7-2 and TRBJ1-1): GAGVSQSPSNKVTEKGKDVELRCDPISGHTALYWYRQSLGQGLEFLIYFQGNSAPDKSGLPSDRFSAERTGGSVSTLTIQRTQQEDSAVYLCASPREGGAEMNTEAFFGQGTRLTVV.

This chain links TRBV12-3 or TRBV12-4 with TRBJ1-1, with TRBD1 matching 11 bases. V gave up 5 bases and J gave up 2 bases; unmatched junction bases: 4. The CDR3 consists of 15 residues. For the CDR3, the DNA is TGTGCCAGCAGTCGGACAGGGGGCGCAAACACTGAAGCTTTCTTT. This translates into CASSRTGGANTEAFF.

This clonotype was observed many times. The chain couples TRBV5-6 to TRBJ2-7, with a possible D match to TRBD2 (6 bases). The germline CDR1 and CDR2 sequences are SGHDT and YYEEEE. This CDR3 is built from 14 residues. Trimming removed 1 base at V and 7 bases at J, with 15 bases between. CDR3: CASSLRAGSKEQYF. The CDR3 nucleotides read TGTGCCAGCAGCTTGAGGGCGGGAAGTAAAGAGCAGTACTTC.

This clonotype was detected many times. The rearrangement uses TRBV20-1 and TRBJ2-7, with a weak D call TRBD2 (6 bases). Germline V gene sequence: CDR1 DFQATT, CDR2 SNEGSKA (reference sequence). The CDR3 is 14 residues long. The germline V and J ends were trimmed by 0 bases and 2 bases, with 11 bases remaining between them. This CDR3 reads CSARDRGFTYEQYF. CDR3 DNA: TGCAGTGCTAGAGATCGGGGGTTTACCTACGAGCAGTACTTC.

This clonotype has ten or more counts. This chain uses TRBV2 with TRBJ2-3; weak D call: TRBD2 (6 bases). Germline V gene data show CDR1 as SNHLY and CDR2 as FYNNEI. The length of the CDR3 is 14 residues. Trimming pared 3 bases from V and 8 bases from J, leaving 15 bases between. The CDR3: CASSEEHGGTTQYF. The CDR3 DNA sequence: TGTGCCAGCAGTGAGGAACATGGAGGGACTACGCAGTATTTT.

This clonotype was seen more than once but under ten times. J is TRBJ1-1 and V is TRBV29-1, with D tentatively TRBD1 (5 bases). The CDR3 totals 12 residues. Per the germline V gene, CDR1 is SQVTM and CDR2 is ANQGSEA. V was pared by 4 bases and J by 5 bases, with 11 bases between. Here the CDR3 DNA reads TGCAGCGTTGTCCCGAAGGGGACTGAAGCTTTCTTT. Its protein product is CSVVPKGTEAFF.

This clonotype was seen ten or more times. The V gene is TRBV7-2, the J gene TRBJ1-1, with D perhaps TRBD1 (5 bases). Germline CDR1 SGHTA, CDR2 FQGNSA. V was pared by 4 bases and J by 5 bases, with 17 bases between. This CDR3 is built from 15 residues. The CDR3 region is CASSSNWGSGTEAFF. CDR3 DNA sequence: TGTGCCAGCAGCTCCAATTGGGGGAGTGGGACTGAAGCTTTCTTT.

Many counts were recorded for this clonotype. The genes are TRBV20-1 and TRBJ2-1, with D possibly being TRBD2 (6 bases). The V gene lost 5 bases and the J gene lost 0 bases, with 11 bases spanning the gap. The length of the CDR3 is 14 residues. Looked up from germline, CDR1 is DFQATT and CDR2 is SNEGSKA (reference sequence). The CDR3 sequence: CSALSGFSYNEQFF. The CDR3 region has the DNA TGCAGTGCTCTAAGCGGGTTCTCCTACAATGAGCAGTTCTTC.

This clonotype showed up many times. The rearrangement uses TRBV5-1 and TRBJ2-5; possibly TRBD1 for D (5 bases). This CDR3 comprises 15 residues. Germline V gene data show CDR1 as SGHRS and CDR2 as YFSETQ. The V end lost 2 bases, the J end lost 0 bases, and 11 bases lay between the germline ends. The CDR3 DNA reads as TGCGCCAGCAGCTTCGGCAGGGCCGACCAAGAGACCCAGTACTTC. It translates to CASSFGRADQETQYF.

This clonotype came up many times. V is TRBV4-3 and J is TRBJ2-3; D gene ambiguous. This CDR3 contains 13 residues. CDR1 and CDR2 (germline): LGHNA, YSLEER. The ends were cut back, 1 base at V and 3 bases at J, with 5 bases in the middle. CDR3 sequence (DNA): TGCGCCAGCAGCCAAGTTCGTACAGATACGCAGTATTTT. This encodes CASSQVRTDTQYF.

This clonotype was observed a handful of times. J is TRBJ1-1 and V is TRBV20-1; D not resolved. The CDR3 consists of 13 residues. Germline-derived CDR1 and CDR2 are DFQATT and SNEGSKA (reference sequence). Between the trimmed V and J ends, which lost 3 bases and 3 bases, there was a span of 11 bases. The CDR3 region is CSASPLRDTEAFF. The CDR3 nucleotides read TGCAGTGCTAGCCCCCTTCGGGACACTGAAGCTTTCTTT.

The chain recombines TRBV28 with TRBJ2-5, with D possibly matching TRBD2 (5 bases). The CDR3 runs 14 residues. Germline V gives CDR1 MDHEN, CDR2 SYDVKM. With 5 bases removed from V and 3 bases from J, the gap between germline ends came to 13 bases. CDR3 sequence (DNA): TGTGCCAGCAGTCTAAGCGGAGCTGAAGAGACCCAGTACTTC. Residues: CASSLSGAEETQYF.

This clonotype was recorded many times. The chain carries TRBV13 and TRBJ2-3; D unclear. Trimming took off 2 bases at V and 3 bases at J, with 9 bases between the two ends. The CDR3 has 14 residues. Germline lookup yields CDR1 PRHDT and CDR2 FYEKMQ (reference sequence). The CDR3 DNA is TGTGCCAGCAGCTTAAGTTACTTAACAGATACGCAGTATTTT. The encoded protein is CASSLSYLTDTQYF.

This clonotype came up many times. The chain carries TRBV5-4 and TRBJ2-1; the D is unclear. The V gene's germline CDR1 is SGHNT and CDR2 YYREEE (reference sequence). CDR3 length equals 16 residues. V was cut by 0 bases and J by 0 bases, with 10 bases left in between. The CDR3, as DNA: TGTGCCAGCAGCTTGGGTGGCGGAAGCTCCTACAATGAGCAGTTCTTC. Translated, it gives CASSLGGGSSYNEQFF.

This clonotype has a count of ten or more. CDR3 amino acids: CSVPTLQGAETQYF. CDR3 coding DNA: TGCAGCGTCCCAACCCTACAGGGGGCTGAGACCCAGTACTTC. V and J are TRBV29-1 and TRBJ2-5; 9 nucleotides align to TRBD1. The CDR3 extends over 14 amino acids. The V gene end was trimmed by 6 bases and the J gene end by 5 bases; junction bases not matched to a gene: 10. From germline, CDR1 is SQVTM and CDR2 ANQGSEA.